The 10 T cell receptor beta chains presented below share a single source sample, sequenced in a study of cytomegalovirus exposure and HLA in healthy donors. Clones were sequenced by immunoSEQ multiplex PCR, and TCRdb holds only the in-frame ones, with some missing. Here the sample spans about 43,000 clones, more than 85% being singletons. Specimen: PBMCs. These receptors were taken from a man aged 18-30 years in good health and CMV-seronegative.

The chain combines TRBV6-4 with TRBJ2-7; 9 nucleotides match TRBD1. The CDR3 length is 16 residues. Germline values: CDR1 MRHNA, CDR2 SNTAGT. Trimming removed 2 bases from V and 0 bases from J; junction bases left unmatched: 5. CDR3 nucleotides: TGTGCCAGCAGTGACGAAGGGACAGGGCCCTCCTACGAGCAGTACTTC. It yields the protein CASSDEGTGPSYEQYF.

The chain is built from TRBV19 and TRBJ1-5, with D possibly matching TRBD1 (5 bases). V lost 3 bases, J lost 7 bases, and 16 bases lay in between. There are 15 residues in the CDR3. Germline lookup yields CDR1 LNHDA and CDR2 SQIVND (reference sequence). CDR3 region: CASSIGRDLGQPQHF. In DNA form, the CDR3 reads TGTGCCAGTAGTATTGGGAGGGACCTCGGGCAGCCCCAGCATTTT.

V usage is TRBV15 and J usage is TRBJ2-5, with 7 bases matching TRBD2. The CDR3 has 14 residues. Germline V lookup: CDR1 LNHNV, CDR2 YYDKDF (reference sequence). With V trimmed by 3 bases and J by 0 bases, 1 base remained unmatched. This CDR3 reads CATSRGLHQETQYF. DNA of the CDR3: TGTGCCACCAGCAGGGGACTACACCAAGAGACCCAGTACTTC.

The V call is TRBV5-6, the J call TRBJ2-1; D remains ambiguous. Germline values: CDR1 SGHDT, CDR2 YYEEEE. Trimming removed 4 bases at V and 5 bases at J, with 16 bases between. This CDR3 is 15 amino acids long. As DNA, the CDR3 is TGTGCCAGCAGCGTAACGAGTGTAATAAACAATGAGCAGTTCTTC. Its translation: CASSVTSVINNEQFF.

This chain links TRBV5-1 with TRBJ2-2; TRBD1 agrees at 7 bases. The CDR3 is made up of 15 amino acids. Per germline, CDR1 SGHRS and CDR2 YFSETQ. After removal of 4 bases from V and 3 bases from J, the junction contained 6 bases not matched to a gene. The CDR3 loop reads CASSIRGLDTGELFF. The CDR3 nucleotides read TGCGCCAGCAGCATAAGGGGGCTCGACACCGGGGAGCTGTTTTTT. The whole variable domain, remainder taken from reference TRBV5-1 and TRBJ2-2, is KAGVTQTPRYLIKTRGQQVTLSCSPISGHRSVSWYQQTPGQGLQFLFEYFSETQRNKGNFPGRFSGRQFSNSRSEMNVSTLELGDSALYLCASSIRGLDTGELFFGEGSRLTVL.

The V gene is TRBV27, the J gene TRBJ2-7; 7 nucleotides line up with TRBD1. From germline, CDR1 is MNHEY and CDR2 SMNVEV (reference sequence). After removal of 6 bases from V and 0 bases from J, the junction contained 5 bases not matched to a gene. There are 14 residues in the CDR3. The CDR3 coding sequence is TGTGCCAGCAGCGGGACAGTATCCTCCTACGAGCAGTACTTC. It specifies CASSGTVSSYEQYF.

The V gene is TRBV2, the J gene TRBJ2-7, with 7 bases matching TRBD1. This CDR3 region has 15 residues. The V segment lost 6 bases and the J segment 2 bases; nucleotides outside the gene matches: 10. The germline gives CDR1 SNHLY, CDR2 FYNNEI. The CDR3 coding sequence is TGTGCCAGCAGAGTACCGGGACAGAAAGCCTACGAGCAGTACTTC. It is translated as CASRVPGQKAYEQYF.

The chain combines TRBV18 with TRBJ2-7; TRBD2 agrees at 15 bases. CDR1 is KGHSH, CDR2 LQKENI, per germline. The CDR3 totals 16 residues. Germline trimming cut 6 bases from V and 6 bases from J; bases unmatched to any gene: 9. CDR3 amino acids: CASSSGLAGGPSEQYF. In nucleotides, the CDR3 is TGTGCCAGCTCGTCCGGACTAGCGGGAGGGCCCTCCGAGCAGTACTTC.

The CDR3 is CASSESGSQPQHF. Here the CDR3 DNA reads TGTGCCAGCAGTGAATCCGGGTCTCAGCCCCAGCATTTT. The chain employs TRBV6-1 and TRBJ1-5; D not resolved. The CDR3 has 13 residues. V shed 2 bases and J shed 6 bases, with 8 bases lying between them. CDR1 and CDR2 (germline): MNHNS, SASEGT.

The V call is TRBV7-6, the J call TRBJ2-1, with 13 bases lining up with TRBD2. This CDR3 comprises 16 residues. V trimming: 1 base; J trimming: 4 bases; junction bases outside the gene matches: 1. In germline, CDR1 is SGHVS, CDR2 FNYEAQ. DNA for the CDR3: TGTGCCAGCAGCTTAGAACTAGCGGGAGGGTACAATGAGCAGTTCTTC. It yields the protein CASSLELAGGYNEQFF.